This T cell receptor beta chain was identified during a study of T-cell reconstitution after alpha-beta-depleted transplantation in children. There are 12 residues in the CDR3. V lost 10 bases, J lost 8 bases, and 9 bases stayed unmatched. A TCRbeta library incorporating unique molecular identifiers was prepared. TCRdb itself ran the PCR reads through MiXCR, one entry per CDR3 protein. This sample yields about 500,000 distinct CDR3 sequences, of which over 25% are seen a single time; around 2.4% belongs to the top ten. This clonotype was recorded a few times. This TCR derives from a human donor who donated a stem cell graft to a child with aplastic anemia. This sequence joins TRBV12-3 or TRBV12-4 and TRBJ1-2; TRBD1 matches 8 bases. The sample consisted of PBMCs from the stem cell graft donor, taken from the stem cell graft. The CDR3 spells CATIRTGRGYTF. The CDR3 DNA reads as TGTGCCACCATAAGGACAGGGCGAGGCTACACCTTC.